The 4 T cell receptor beta chains presented below share a single source sample, sequenced in a study of monozygotic twins with cystic fibrosis. TCRdb's table, derived via immunoSEQ multiplex PCR, lists solely in-frame clones and lacks some. The sample has roughly 20,000 clones; about 97% are singletons. The sample was blood. The receptors shown here come from a woman in her twenties or thirties with cystic fibrosis.

CDR3 amino acids: CASSLAYRADTQYF. The CDR3 nucleotides are TGTGCCAGCAGTCTAGCTTACCGGGCAGATACGCAGTATTTT. The chain links TRBV6-1 to TRBJ2-3, with a tentative D call TRBD2 (5 bases). The CDR3 runs to 14 residues. V was clipped by 5 bases and J by 4 bases, with 13 bases between them. Germline CDR1 MNHNS, CDR2 SASEGT.

This chain joins TRBV7-2 and TRBJ1-1, with D maybe TRBD1 (5 bases). Trimming took 2 bases from V and 0 from J, leaving 19 bases between them. This CDR3 has 18 residues. Germline V gene data show CDR1 as SGHTA and CDR2 as FQGNSA. CDR3 sequence (DNA): TGTGCCAGCAGCTTAAGTACCGGATCGGGGACCATGAACACTGAAGCTTTCTTT. This codes for CASSLSTGSGTMNTEAFF.

This sequence joins TRBV6-5 and TRBJ2-7; D is unclear. The germline V gene encodes CDR1 MNHEY and CDR2 SVGAGI. V was trimmed by 6 bases and J by 2 bases, leaving 11 bases between them. The CDR3 has 13 amino acids. The CDR3 DNA sequence: TGTGCCAGCAGCCCCGGAAACCCCTACGAGCAGTACTTC. It codes for CASSPGNPYEQYF.

This chain links TRBV10-3 with TRBJ2-3; 15 nucleotides line up with TRBD2. Trimming cost V 5 bases and J 1 base; bases outside gene matches: 1. This CDR3 region has 16 residues. Germline-derived CDR1 and CDR2 are ENHRY and SYGVKD. This CDR3 reads CAISRTSGGGTDTQYF. Written as DNA, the CDR3 is TGTGCCATCAGTAGGACTAGCGGGGGGGGCACAGATACGCAGTATTTT.